This T cell receptor (beta chain) emerged from a study of CD8 T cells in Susac syndrome. Reverse transcription of about 0.5 to 1 ug RNA used random hexamers. TCRdb reprocessed the immunoSEQ multiplex PCR reads with MiXCR, giving one entry per CDR3 protein. The data show over 150,000 distinct CDR3 sequences, nearly 95% seen once. The authors carried out high-throughput sequencing of TCR beta. They applied it to CD8+ and CD4+ T cells obtained from blood. Negative isolation was used for CD8+ and CD4+ T cells and FACS enrichment for TEMRA cells. The CDR3 spans 16 residues. Germline values: CDR1 SGHVS, CDR2 FQNEAQ. V was shortened by 5 bases and J by 1 base, with 17 bases between the two germline ends.

The source of this sequence is a human donor with multiple sclerosis. The sample taken for sequencing was CD4+ T cells from PBMCs. The gene calls are TRBV7-8 and TRBJ1-1; a possible D gene is TRBD1 (5 bases). The CDR3 spells CASSPHNGAPNTEAFF. The DNA of the CDR3 is TGTGCCAGCAGCCCTCACAACGGGGCCCCGAACACTGAAGCTTTCTTT. Looking up the rest from reference TRBV7-8 and TRBJ1-1 gives the full variable domain: GAGVSQSPRYKVAKRGQDVALRCDPISGHVSLFWYQQALGQGPEFLTYFQNEAQLDKSGLPSDRFFAERPEGSVSTLKIQRTQQEDSAVYLCASSPHNGAPNTEAFFGQGTRLTVV.